This T cell receptor beta chain was documented in a study of blood T cell repertoires in COVID-19. V gave up 2 bases and J gave up 2 bases, with 10 bases separating them. The V gene's germline CDR1 is SEHNR and CDR2 FQNEAQ (reference sequence). This CDR3 comprises 14 residues. Using immunoSEQ multiplex PCR, the repertoire was profiled, and TCRdb retains in-frame clones only, with some absent. This sample has about 60,000 clones, with roughly 80% found just once. This TCR was recovered from a middle-aged woman with acute COVID-19. The chain couples TRBV7-9 to TRBJ2-7, with D possibly TRBD1 on 5 matching bases. Material: PBMCs or T cells enriched from blood (not recorded which). The CDR3 bases are TGTGCCAGCAGCTTATCCCCAGGGCCCTACGAGCAGTACTTC. Protein sequence: CASSLSPGPYEQYF.